These 22 T cell receptor beta chains were sequenced from one sample in a study of blood T cell repertoires in COVID-19. TCRdb keeps only in-frame clones here, not all; method: immunoSEQ multiplex PCR. This sample carries roughly 47,000 clones, under 90% of them seen once, and the ten largest clones take around 4.4%. The sample was peripheral blood. These receptors all stem from a woman between 65 and 79 years old with acute or convalescent COVID-19.

The chain links TRBV30 to TRBJ1-5; a weak D match, TRBD1 (6 bases). Trimming shortened V by 2 bases and J by 1 base, and 6 bases separated the two germline ends. Germline CDR1 and CDR2: GTSNPN and SVGIG (reference sequence). The CDR3 contains 13 residues. The CDR3 is CAWSRGSNQPQHF. For the CDR3, the DNA is TGTGCCTGGAGTAGGGGGAGCAATCAGCCCCAGCATTTT.

The V call is TRBV6-1, the J call TRBJ2-1; 12 bases fit TRBD2. V lost 6 bases, J lost 16 bases, and 16 bases stayed unmatched. From germline, CDR1 is MNHNS and CDR2 SASEGT. The CDR3 sequence is 15 residues long. CDR3 loop: CASSTGTSGPMGRFF. The CDR3, as DNA: TGTGCCAGCAGCACAGGGACTAGCGGGCCGATGGGTAGATTCTTC.

The chain couples TRBV30 to TRBJ2-7, with D perhaps matching TRBD1 (6 bases). The CDR3 runs 12 residues. The germline CDR1 and CDR2 sequences are GTSNPN and SVGIG (reference sequence). V lost 5 bases, J lost 3 bases, and 11 bases lay in between. CDR3 nucleotide sequence: TGTGCCTGGCGAGGGGGACACTACGAGCAGTACTTC. Translated: CAWRGGHYEQYF.

This clone was observed a handful of times. The chain has TRBV25-1 and TRBJ2-5, with D hard to call. CDR3 length equals 14 residues. Germline lookup yields CDR1 MGHDK and CDR2 SYGVNS. The V end was cut by 5 bases, the J end by 1 base, with 11 bases between. The CDR3 here is CASSRSGGQETQYF. CDR3 in DNA: TGTGCCAGCAGTAGGTCAGGTGGCCAAGAGACCCAGTACTTC.

The rearrangement uses TRBV5-1 and TRBJ2-2; the match to TRBD2 covers 9 bases. Germline CDR1 is SGHRS and CDR2 is YFSETQ. V shed 4 bases and J 0 bases; nucleotides not matched to a gene: 10. The CDR3 consists of 18 residues. The DNA for the CDR3 is TGCGCCAGCAGCAAGTTGGGGCTAGCGGGGACGAACACCGGGGAGCTGTTTTTT. This translates into CASSKLGLAGTNTGELFF.

This chain joins TRBV10-3 and TRBJ2-1; 9 positions agree with TRBD2. The germline CDR1 and CDR2 sequences are ENHRY and SYGVKD. The ends lost 10 bases at V and 6 bases at J; junction bases unmatched: 10. The CDR3 is 14 amino acids. The CDR3 protein is CATAGTSRANEQFF. The CDR3 DNA reads TGTGCCACGGCCGGGACTAGCCGGGCCAATGAGCAGTTCTTC.

The chain recombines TRBV27 with TRBJ1-1; D possibly corresponds to TRBD1 (6 bases). V was clipped by 6 bases and J by 6 bases, with 20 bases between them. Looked up from germline, CDR1 is MNHEY and CDR2 is SMNVEV (reference sequence). The length of the CDR3 is 15 residues. CDR3 loop: CASSRLLDRIPEAFF. Here the CDR3 DNA reads TGTGCCAGCAGCCGACTTCTAGACAGGATCCCTGAAGCTTTCTTT.

The chain combines TRBV28 with TRBJ2-3; 13 bases agree with TRBD2. This CDR3 contains 19 residues. Germline CDR1 is MDHEN and CDR2 is SYDVKM. V lost 6 bases, J lost 3 bases, and 15 bases stayed unmatched. The chain's CDR3 is CASSSPTPGLAGYTDTQYF. Written as DNA, the CDR3 is TGTGCCAGCAGCTCCCCGACCCCGGGACTAGCGGGATATACAGATACGCAGTATTTT.

The gene calls are TRBV9 and TRBJ2-1, with 10 bases aligning to TRBD1. V shed 4 bases, J shed 5 bases, and the junction held 9 bases outside the gene matches. Germline assignment: CDR1 SGDLS and CDR2 YYNGEE. The length of the CDR3 is 16 residues. CDR3 residues: CASSLTGTGVNNEQFF. As DNA, the CDR3 is TGTGCCAGCAGCCTCACGGGGACAGGGGTGAACAATGAGCAGTTCTTC.

The J gene is TRBJ2-6, the V gene TRBV27; D possibly corresponds to TRBD1 (6 bases). The CDR3 has 15 amino acids. The germline V gene has CDR1 MNHEY and CDR2 SMNVEV (reference sequence). Trimming removed 5 bases at V and 2 bases at J, with 10 bases between. The CDR3 here is CASSLQGAGANVLTF. CDR3 in DNA: TGTGCCAGCAGTCTACAGGGAGCTGGGGCCAACGTCCTGACTTTC.

This chain joins TRBV11-2 and TRBJ2-1, with 9 positions matching TRBD2. Germline V gene lookup returns CDR1 SGHAT and CDR2 FQNNGV. Trimming at V came to 6 bases and at J to 7 bases, leaving 22 bases not matched to a gene. The CDR3 length is 19 residues. The CDR3 bases are TGTGCCAGCAGTTCACGCAACCCGGGGCTAGCGGGGACCACAAATGAGCAGTTCTTC. This gives the protein CASSSRNPGLAGTTNEQFF.

The V and J genes are TRBV21-1 and TRBJ2-3; the table's D call of TRBD2 was not tested on the DNA. TRBV21-1 is reported as a pseudogene. The CDR3 is made up of 18 amino acids. CDR3 DNA: TGTGCCAGCAGCTCTCAGTCCGGGACTAGCGGGAGAACAGATACGCAGTATTTT. This translates into CASSSQSGTSGRTDTQYF.

The chain employs TRBV5-4 and TRBJ2-2, with 8 bases matching TRBD2. V was pared by 3 bases and J by 0 bases, with 4 bases of the junction left unmatched. Per germline, CDR1 SGHNT and CDR2 YYREEE (reference sequence). The CDR3 is 16 residues long. This CDR3 is CASSSGGQPNTGELFF. DNA for the CDR3: TGTGCCAGCAGCTCGGGGGGGCAGCCGAACACCGGGGAGCTGTTTTTT.

V usage is TRBV27 and J usage is TRBJ2-2; possibly TRBD2 for D (5 bases). CDR1 and CDR2 (germline): MNHEY, SMNVEV (reference sequence). V lost 2 bases and J 0 bases, leaving 10 bases between the germline ends. This CDR3 spans 16 amino acids. The CDR3 DNA reads as TGTGCCAGCAGTTTACGAGGGTCCGCGAACACCGGGGAGCTGTTTTTT. As protein: CASSLRGSANTGELFF.

The chain combines TRBV6-5 with TRBJ1-3; no clear D gene. CDR3 length: 14 amino acids. Trimming stripped 5 bases from V and 1 base from J, with 9 bases between. Germline V gene sequence: CDR1 MNHEY, CDR2 SVGAGI. The CDR3, as DNA: TGTGCCAGCAGTCTGCAGGAATCTGGAAACACCATATATTTT. Translated, it gives CASSLQESGNTIYF.

In its sample, this clone was seen a few times. This rearrangement joins TRBV4-1 to TRBJ1-1; 9 nucleotides line up with TRBD1. Per germline, CDR1 MGHRA and CDR2 YSYEKL. The CDR3 spans 14 residues. The J segment lost 5 bases and the V segment lost 1 base, leaving 2 bases of the junction unmatched. The CDR3 region has the DNA TGCGCCAGCAGCCAAGCCGGGACAGGGACTGAAGCTTTCTTT. The encoded protein is CASSQAGTGTEAFF.

The chain combines TRBV28 with TRBJ2-7; the D gene is possibly TRBD2 (5 bases). CDR3 length: 15 amino acids. Trimming removed 7 bases from V and 3 bases from J, with 19 bases in between. Germline values: CDR1 MDHEN, CDR2 SYDVKM. The CDR3 region is CASIPRGSSSYEQYF. The CDR3 coding sequence is TGTGCCAGCATTCCCCGCGGGTCTAGCAGCTACGAGCAGTACTTC.

This sequence joins TRBV2 and TRBJ1-5, with D unresolved. V shed 5 bases and J shed 5 bases, with 13 bases lying between them. In germline, CDR1 is SNHLY, CDR2 FYNNEI. The CDR3 consists of 14 residues. CDR3 sequence: CASSSNTGDQPQHF. The CDR3 DNA follows: TGTGCCAGCAGTTCAAACACCGGGGATCAGCCCCAGCATTTT.

The chain employs TRBV28 and TRBJ1-5; TRBD1 matches at 8 bases. Unmatched junction bases numbered 7, after V lost 1 base and J lost 5 bases. This CDR3 spans 16 amino acids. The germline gives CDR1 MDHEN, CDR2 SYDVKM. The CDR3 region has the DNA TGTGCCAGCAGTTTATCTGGCAGGGGGCATCATCAGCCCCAGCATTTT. It encodes CASSLSGRGHHQPQHF. The full variable domain, in which reference TRBV28 and TRBJ1-5 provide the parts outside the CDR3, is DVKVTQSSRYLVKRTGEKVFLECVQDMDHENMFWYRQDPGLGLRLIYFSYDVKMKEKGDIPEGYSVSREKKERFSLILESASTNQTSMYLCASSLSGRGHHQPQHFGDGTRLSIL.

The chain uses TRBV5-5 and TRBJ1-3; 8 bases map to TRBD1. Trimming cost V 0 bases and J 3 bases; bases outside gene matches: 8. Germline CDR1 and CDR2: SGHKS and YYEKEE (reference sequence). The CDR3 has 17 amino acids. The CDR3 coding sequence is TGTGCCAGCAGCTTGGGATTTCAGGGGGCGCTTGGAAACACCATATATTTT. Its translation: CASSLGFQGALGNTIYF.

The chain employs TRBV5-1 and TRBJ1-5; 7 bases fit TRBD1. From germline, CDR1 is SGHRS and CDR2 YFSETQ. J was trimmed by 0 bases and V by 4 bases; bases with no gene match: 7. This CDR3 comprises 16 residues. The CDR3 DNA reads TGCGCCAGCAGCAAAGGGACAGACCATAGCAATCAGCCCCAGCATTTT. Protein: CASSKGTDHSNQPQHF.

The chain combines TRBV7-8 with TRBJ1-1; tentative D call: TRBD1 (6 bases). The CDR3 has 16 residues. Germline CDR1 and CDR2: SGHVS and FQNEAQ. Trimming pared 5 bases from V and 1 base from J, leaving 17 bases between. CDR3: CASSHRAGIKNTEAFF. The CDR3 bases are TGTGCCAGCAGCCACAGGGCAGGGATAAAGAACACTGAAGCTTTCTTT.